The sequence of this TCR beta chain was determined in a study of blood T cell repertoires in COVID-19 (TCRdb year 2020). Broadly, across the study: The collaborator samples originated in the United States, Italy and Spain and spanned the acute and convalescent phases of COVID-19. The samples were drawn from the first 160 participants of the ongoing ImmuneRACE study and from under 1,500 subjects provided by 6 global collaborators. Deeply sampled blood TCRbeta repertoires from subjects exposed to, actively infected with, or recovered from COVID-19 were included in the dataset. Where available, HLA class I and class II types were obtained from metadata supplied by the sample provider rather than from assay-based typing. The prospective study material was composed of cDNA or gDNA derived from T cells, B-cell-depleted T cells, or PBMCs. A de-identified subject ID, COVID-19 status, age in years and sex were almost always included in the sample metadata. The repertoires were made available in a free public database intended to serve as a resource for research on the immune response to SARS-CoV-2. Overall study outcomes, separate from this receptor: The quantity of clinical and demographic metadata differed by source and by participant and was supplied without curation.

In Seattle, one collaborating source enrolled patients while the infection was active and tracked those patients longitudinally over the course of disease. Collaborating institutions collected whole blood in K2EDTA tubes following their own protocols. For TCRbeta analysis, collaborator samples were shipped as frozen whole blood, as isolated PBMCs, or as DNA extracted from either sample type. The germline V gene (reference sequence) provides CDR1 LNHDA and CDR2 SQIVND. The cysteine opens and the phenylalanine closes a CDR3 of 14 amino acids. Of all the DNA, just the CDR3 is kept, 42 bases in frame from base 1. V ends up 6 bases short and J 5 bases short, with an unmatched junction base count of 3. The immunoSEQ Assay, a bias-controlled multiplex PCR, was used to amplify TCRbeta CDR3 regions from genomic DNA. Per the original workflow: The number of nucleated cells in each sample was estimated from the amplification of reference gene primers within the assay. To quantify the absolute abundance of each unique TCRbeta CDR3 rearrangement, sequence reads were collapsed and filtered. For each sample, productive Simpson clonality was calculated as the square root of Simpson's diversity index across productive rearrangements. Drawn from immuneACCESS, this table holds only the in-frame rearrangements with V and J called that TCRdb kept. Clones are partly lost; checked studies trace under half to an unresolved V gene and leave the rest unexplained. Clone size and the V and J calls come from that table; the DNA yielded D and trimming. This sample lists roughly 170,000 clones; roughly 85% were detected once. The biggest ten clones account for about 5.8% of the sample.

This clone came up once. The specificity of this receptor is unknown. No base quality information exists; no much larger clone differs at one position. The chain is made from TRBV19 and TRBJ1-5, with TRBD1 matching 11 junction bases. The sequence derives from a woman aged 45 to 65 with COVID-19, enrolled during active disease. Input material: peripheral blood. The CDR3 sequence is CASSGTGGDQPQHF. The nucleotide sequence reads TGTGCCAGTAGCGGGACAGGGGGGGATCAGCCCCAGCATTTT. Beyond the CDR3, the reference TRBV19 and TRBJ1-5 genes provide the residues; the full variable domain reads: DGGITQSPKYLFRKEGQNVTLSCEQNLNHDAMYWYRQDPGQGLRLIYYSQIVNDFQKGDIAEGYSVSREKKESFPLTVTSAQKNPTAFYLCASSGTGGDQPQHFGDGTRLSIL.